A selection of T cell receptor beta chains follows, all from one sample in a study of T cells in Graves' hyperthyroidism and ophthalmopathy. Each CDR3 protein gets one entry after TCRdb re-called the multiplex PCR reads with MiXCR. Found here are 700,000 to 850,000 distinct CDR3 sequences, 35% of them singletons; the top ten hold roughly 31%. The specimen was blood. These receptors were obtained from a woman aged 40 to 50 with Graves' hyperthyroidism. Both conserved end residues are trimmed from each CDR3. A D gene is named only where the DNA matches it firmly.

. TRBJ1-1 TRBV20-1 SARLHPANTEAF
TRBD1 TRBJ1-1 TRBV29-1 SVGGKGDRAEWEAL
. TRBJ1-4 TRBV2 ASSEAQQGQDEKLF
TRBD2 TRBJ2-3 TRBV7-3 ASSLRLAGQGGTDTQY
. TRBJ2-7 TRBV7-2 ASSSADRYEQY
. TRBJ1-1 TRBV19 ASTIDGPGNTEAF
TRBD1 TRBJ1-2 TRBV29-1 SYLRQGGYT
. TRBJ2-7 TRBV10-3 AISESSFHEQY
. TRBJ1-1 TRBV29-1 SVVGGQRIIRAF
TRBD2 TRBJ2-7 TRBV10-3 AISEYSGSVLTYEQY
. TRBJ2-7 TRBV7-2 ASGGEQY
. TRBJ1-5 TRBV7-2 ASSGPGGSQPQH
TRBD2 TRBJ2-6 TRBV5-1 ASSQLAGGLSSGANVLT
. TRBJ1-2 TRBV20-1 SASTVTNYGYT
TRBD1 TRBJ1-1 TRBV7-8 ASSLAKGTGGLTF
. TRBJ2-7 TRBV29-1 SASWGAPSDYEQY
TRBD1 TRBJ2-7 TRBV4-3 ASSQERDRDYEQY
TRBD2 TRBJ2-7 TRBV10-3 AISPGLRRAYEQY
. TRBJ1-1 TRBV5-6 ASSRKLNTEAF
. TRBJ2-1 TRBV10-3 AIRAGSGDNEQF
. TRBJ2-7 TRBV24-1 ATSCGYEQY
. TRBJ1-1 TRBV2 ASSESVSTEAF
. TRBJ2-6 TRBV6-6 ASSFPGAGANVLT
. TRBJ2-2 TRBV6-5 ASSLRAETGELF
TRBD1 TRBJ1-1 TRBV20-1 SAADRANTEAF
TRBD1 TRBJ1-6 TRBV25-1 ATGTGAAPLH
. TRBJ1-5 TRBV25-1 ASSEAGWRGGSNQPQH
TRBD1 TRBJ2-6 TRBV19 ASSIMTGAAGANVLT
. TRBJ2-6 TRBV5-1 ASSLEGSGANVLT
. TRBJ1-2 TRBV2 ASSAQGELWGYT
TRBD1 TRBJ2-2 TRBV7-2 ATGQQTFTGELF
. TRBJ2-2 TRBV7-2 ASSLYIGELF
TRBD1 TRBJ1-6 TRBV12-3/TRBV12-4 ASSPDRELSPLH
. TRBJ1-5 TRBV6-6 ASSYPVDISNQPQH
. TRBJ2-7 TRBV6-5 ASSYGSPPSPYEQY
. TRBJ2-7 TRBV28 ASSFDVSWGGQTYEQY
TRBD2 TRBJ2-7 TRBV12-5 ASGLTLAGDTYEQY
TRBD2 TRBJ2-3 TRBV12-3/TRBV12-4 ASIVASGSGLDTQY